The rows below give T cell receptor beta chains drawn from one sample of a study of memory CD4+ T cells and cytomegalovirus serostatus. Sequencing used immunoSEQ multiplex PCR; TCRdb keeps in-frame clones, though not all of them. Of tens of thousands of clones in the sample, roughly 79% were seen once. The sequenced material came from memory CD4+ T cells from blood. These receptors originate from an adult in good health and CMV-seronegative. The CDR3 runs from the conserved cysteine through the conserved F or W. D genes are given only for firm matches. Clone size is shown for a subset of rows, as once, few, many or a class of expanded clone.

d_gene | j_gene | abundance | v_gene | len | CDR3aa | CDR3nt
NA | TRBJ1-1 | NA | TRBV29-1 | 13 | CSAATPMDTEAFF | TGCAGCGCTGCCACTCCGATGGACACTGAAGCTTTCTTT
TRBD2 | TRBJ2-2 | NA | TRBV11-3 | 15 | CASSFSGTSTGELFF | TGTGCCAGCAGCTTTAGCGGGACCTCCACCGGGGAGCTGTTTTTT
NA | TRBJ1-4 | NA | TRBV4-1 | 15 | CASSLPLSTNEKLFF | TGCGCCAGCAGCTTACCCCTTTCAACTAATGAAAAACTGTTTTTT
TRBD1 | TRBJ2-7 | NA | TRBV19 | 15 | CASSIGTGVSYEQYF | TGTGCCAGTAGTATAGGTACAGGGGTCTCCTACGAGCAGTACTTC
NA | TRBJ1-5 | few | TRBV19 | 13 | CASRQVGHQPQHF | TGTGCCAGTAGACAGGTCGGTCATCAGCCCCAGCATTTT
NA | TRBJ2-5 | NA | TRBV13 | 13 | CASSYREQETQYF | TGTGCCAGCAGCTACCGGGAGCAAGAGACCCAGTACTTC
NA | TRBJ1-4 | NA | TRBV6-1 | 14 | CASSELGRGEKLFF | TGTGCCAGCAGTGAGTTGGGAAGGGGCGAAAAACTGTTTTTT
TRBD1 | TRBJ1-1 | few | TRBV4-1 | 15 | CASSPAGQGGTEAFF | TGCGCCAGCAGCCCTGCGGGACAGGGGGGCACTGAAGCTTTCTTT
TRBD1 | TRBJ2-3 | NA | TRBV5-1 | 16 | CASSARTGGSTDTQYF | TGCGCCAGCAGCGCCCGGACAGGGGGTTCCACAGATACGCAGTATTTT
NA | TRBJ2-6 | NA | TRBV9 | 16 | CASSGHPGAGANVLTF | TGTGCCAGCAGCGGACACCCAGGGGCTGGGGCCAACGTCCTGACTTTC
TRBD1 | TRBJ2-7 | NA | TRBV7-9 | 13 | CASISGQTYEQYF | TGTGCCAGCATCTCGGGACAGACCTACGAGCAGTACTTC
NA | TRBJ1-4 | NA | TRBV11-2 | 15 | CASSLDSAGAEKLFF | TGTGCCAGCAGCTTAGATAGTGCCGGGGCGGAAAAACTGTTTTTT
TRBD1 | TRBJ1-2 | NA | TRBV30 | 14 | CAWSPGQGYYGYTF | TGTGCCTGGAGTCCCGGACAGGGATACTATGGCTACACCTTC
NA | TRBJ2-5 | NA | TRBV2 | 13 | CASRTELQETQYF | TGTGCCAGTAGGACAGAACTGCAAGAGACCCAGTACTTC
TRBD2 | TRBJ2-5 | once | TRBV9 | 16 | CASSVASSGRVETQYF | TGTGCCAGCAGCGTAGCTAGTAGCGGGAGGGTGGAGACCCAGTACTTC
TRBD1 | TRBJ2-7 | NA | TRBV9 | 14 | CASSALTGGYEQYF | TGTGCCAGCAGCGCTCTGACAGGGGGATACGAGCAGTACTTC
NA | TRBJ1-4 | NA | TRBV19 | 15 | CASIERGAANEKLFF | TGTGCCAGTATTGAGCGGGGGGCTGCTAATGAAAAACTGTTTTTT
TRBD1 | TRBJ1-2 | NA | TRBV10-3 | 14 | CAILLTGDSYGYTF | TGTGCCATCCTCCTGACAGGGGACAGCTATGGCTACACCTTC
TRBD1 | TRBJ2-1 | NA | TRBV7-9 | 14 | CASSFGTGDNEQFF | TGTGCCAGCAGCTTCGGGACAGGGGACAATGAGCAGTTCTTC
TRBD1 | TRBJ1-2 | NA | TRBV10-3 | 15 | CATRGQGDSNYGYTF | TGTGCCACCAGAGGACAGGGTGATTCTAACTATGGCTACACCTTC
NA | TRBJ1-2 | once | TRBV5-1 | 15 | CASVTYPGQNYGYTF | TGCGCCAGCGTAACCTACCCGGGGCAGAACTATGGCTACACCTTC
TRBD1 | TRBJ1-1 | NA | TRBV11-2 | 14 | CASSLTGGNTEAFF | TGTGCCAGCAGCTTGACAGGGGGGAACACTGAAGCTTTCTTT
NA | TRBJ1-5 | NA | TRBV7-2 | 15 | CASSLAIQTNQPQHF | TGTGCCAGCAGCTTAGCGATCCAGACTAATCAGCCCCAGCATTTT
TRBD2 | TRBJ2-3 | NA | TRBV4-3 | 15 | CASSQEVVTSGTQYF | TGCGCCAGCAGCCAAGAGGTGGTAACTAGCGGTACGCAGTATTTT
TRBD1 | TRBJ1-1 | few | TRBV11-2 | 11 | CASSSQGAAFF | TGTGCCAGCAGCTCGCAGGGGGCGGCTTTCTTT
NA | TRBJ1-1 | NA | TRBV19 | 14 | CASSIMGRDTEAFF | TGTGCCAGTAGTATAATGGGCAGGGACACTGAAGCTTTCTTT
TRBD1 | TRBJ2-7 | NA | TRBV11-2 | 16 | CASSLDAATGGYEQYF | TGTGCCAGCAGCTTAGATGCCGCGACAGGGGGCTACGAGCAGTACTTC
NA | TRBJ1-2 | once | TRBV27 | 15 | CASKYWGGGNYGYTF | TGTGCCAGCAAATACTGGGGAGGGGGTAACTATGGCTACACCTTC
TRBD2 | TRBJ2-7 | NA | TRBV5-1 | 15 | CASSSNGGTTYEQYF | TGCGCCAGCAGCTCTAACGGGGGGACGACCTACGAGCAGTACTTC
TRBD1 | TRBJ1-2 | NA | TRBV10-3 | 13 | CATAGTGDSGYTF | TGTGCCACTGCCGGGACAGGGGATTCGGGCTACACCTTC